The 14 T cell receptor beta chains in this list originate from one sample, sequenced in a study of T cells in Graves' hyperthyroidism and ophthalmopathy. Amplified TCR beta CDR3 regions came from RNA transcripts. The TCR CDR3 was amplified in a first-round RT-PCR using the HTBI primer set. TCRdb re-derived calls from the multiplex PCR reads in MiXCR, one entry per CDR3 protein. The sample gives some 460,000 distinct CDR3 sequences, approximately 15% of which show up once; around an eighth is in the top ten. The sample consisted of blood. The receptors originated from a young woman with Graves' hyperthyroidism.

This clonotype was counted at least ten times. V usage is TRBV6-1 and J usage is TRBJ2-1; TRBD1 matches 8 bases. The CDR3 has 15 residues. V shed 6 bases and J 3 bases; nucleotides not matched to a gene: 7. Germline-derived CDR1 and CDR2 are MNHNS and SASEGT. The CDR3 loop reads CASSPGQGNYNEQFF. As DNA, the CDR3 is TGTGCCAGCAGCCCCGGACAGGGTAACTACAATGAGCAGTTCTTC.

This chain connects TRBV20-1 to TRBJ2-5; the match to TRBD2 covers 7 bases. Germline lookup yields CDR1 DFQATT and CDR2 SNEGSKA (reference sequence). The CDR3 runs to 15 residues. V shed 3 bases, J shed 5 bases, and the junction held 12 bases outside the gene matches. The CDR3 DNA follows: TGCAGTGCTAGCAGATTGGGGGGGAACCGGGAGACCCAGTACTTC. Translation: CSASRLGGNRETQYF.

This clonotype was counted at least ten times. This sequence joins TRBV9 and TRBJ1-1, with TRBD1 identical over 7 bases. The germline gives CDR1 SGDLS, CDR2 YYNGEE. The CDR3 is made up of 15 amino acids. Losses at the gene ends were 1 base for V and 7 bases for J; bases not matched to a gene: 10. The CDR3 is CASSVTRGGTVEAFF. Written as DNA, the CDR3 is TGTGCCAGCAGCGTAACAAGGGGGGGGACAGTTGAAGCTTTCTTT.

The rearrangement joins TRBV19 to TRBJ2-6; tentative D call: TRBD1 (5 bases). The CDR3 length is 16 residues. V lost 5 bases, J lost 2 bases, and 13 bases lay in between. Germline lookup yields CDR1 LNHDA and CDR2 SQIVND (reference sequence). The CDR3 region has the DNA TGTGCCAGTAGTTTATGGGGCCTAACTGGGGCCAACGTCCTGACTTTC. Translating gives CASSLWGLTGANVLTF.

This clonotype was seen ten or more times. The chain couples TRBV28 to TRBJ2-2; unclear D gene. V was trimmed by 3 bases and J by 3 bases, leaving 11 bases between them. Germline V CDR1 and CDR2: MDHEN, SYDVKM. This CDR3 has 15 residues. The CDR3 protein is CASSLTVSYTGELFF. For the CDR3, the DNA is TGTGCCAGCAGTTTGACCGTCAGCTACACCGGGGAGCTGTTTTTT.

This clonotype was detected ten times or more. The chain joins TRBV28 to TRBJ2-7; D gene ambiguous. V was cut by 1 base and J by 2 bases, with 6 bases left in between. CDR1 and CDR2 from the germline V gene are MDHEN and SYDVKM. The CDR3 runs to 13 residues. CDR3 sequence reads: CASSLSKAYEQYF. The CDR3 coding sequence is TGTGCCAGCAGTTTATCTAAGGCCTACGAGCAGTACTTC.

This chain links TRBV6-4 with TRBJ2-1; possible D gene TRBD1, 5 bases. Per the germline V gene, CDR1 is MRHNA and CDR2 is SNTAGT. This CDR3 spans 16 amino acids. V lost 2 bases, J lost 1 base, and 12 bases lay in between. The CDR3 region is CASSDGAAGSYNEQFF. Written as DNA, the CDR3 is TGTGCCAGCAGTGACGGGGCGGCCGGGTCCTACAATGAGCAGTTCTTC.

In this sample, this clonotype turned up a few times. The chain recombines TRBV24-1 with TRBJ2-1, with TRBD2 identical over 12 bases. Germline CDR1 reads KGHDR; CDR2 reads SFDVKD. The trim removed 9 bases at V and 7 bases at J, leaving 6 bases unmatched. This CDR3 comprises 14 residues. The CDR3 region is CATSSSGGANEQFF. The CDR3 DNA sequence: TGTGCCACCTCTTCTAGCGGGGGGGCAAATGAGCAGTTCTTC.

This clonotype was picked up a small number of times. The chain recombines TRBV29-1 with TRBJ2-2, with D unresolved. The CDR3 length is 13 residues. V was clipped by 3 bases and J by 0 bases, with 5 bases between them. Looked up from germline, CDR1 is SQVTM and CDR2 is ANQGSEA. The CDR3 nucleotides are TGCAGCGTTGATCCAGCGAACACCGGGGAGCTGTTTTTT. This gives the protein CSVDPANTGELFF.

Written as DNA, the CDR3 is TGTGCCAGCAGTGAATACTATGACTCGTATGGCTACACCTTC. Translated, it gives CASSEYYDSYGYTF. This sequence joins TRBV25-1 and TRBJ1-2; D remains ambiguous. This CDR3 is 14 amino acids long. Germline assignment: CDR1 MGHDK and CDR2 SYGVNS. Trimming removed 0 bases at V and 5 bases at J, with 10 bases between.

The V and J genes are TRBV6-6 and TRBJ1-5; possible D gene TRBD1, 5 bases. Trimming took off 2 bases at V and 2 bases at J, with 10 bases between the two ends. CDR1 MNHNY and CDR2 SVGAGI come from the germline V gene (reference sequence). CDR3 size: 15 residues. CDR3 protein: CASSYRSGGNQPQHF. As DNA, the CDR3 is TGTGCCAGCAGTTACCGTTCGGGGGGCAATCAGCCCCAGCATTTT.

This chain uses TRBV10-3 with TRBJ2-2; D is uncertain. The V gene's germline CDR1 is ENHRY and CDR2 SYGVKD. The CDR3 is 14 amino acids. Deletions cut 7 bases from V and 0 bases from J, with 9 bases between. The CDR3 coding sequence is TGTGCCATCACGGCAGTGCCGAACACCGGGGAGCTGTTTTTT. Residues: CAITAVPNTGELFF.

This clonotype showed up just a few times. V and J are TRBV12-5 and TRBJ1-1, with unresolved D. V lost 4 bases and J 2 bases, leaving 8 bases between the germline ends. CDR3 length: 13 residues. Germline loops: CDR1 LGHNT, CDR2 FRNRAP. CDR3 residues: CASGSFRNTEAFF. The DNA of the CDR3 is TGTGCTAGTGGTTCTTTCAGAAACACTGAAGCTTTCTTT.

V gene TRBV19 combines with J gene TRBJ1-1, with unresolved D. The CDR3 covers 13 residues. Deletions cut 0 bases from V and 6 bases from J, with 8 bases between. Germline V lookup: CDR1 LNHDA, CDR2 SQIVND (reference sequence). CDR3: CASSIEAAAEAFF. Here the CDR3 DNA reads TGTGCCAGTAGTATAGAGGCCGCCGCTGAAGCTTTCTTT.